The subject of this entry is one TCR beta chain. This table comes from immunoSEQ multiplex PCR, and its TCRdb copy is limited to in-frame clones, with some not included. Here the sample spans around 40,000 clones, about 90% being singletons. The sample is drawn from a study of T cell changes during pregnancy in multiple sclerosis. V shed 7 bases and J 0 bases; nucleotides not matched to a gene: 12. Germline V gene sequence: CDR1 SGHKS, CDR2 YYEKEE (reference sequence). This CDR3 comprises 17 residues. The V call is TRBV5-5, the J call TRBJ2-2; TRBD1 aligns across 7 bases. This specimen was CD4+ T cells from peripheral blood mononuclear cells, taken in the second trimester of pregnancy. The TCR was taken from a female donor in good health, enrolled as a control in a pregnancy study. CDR3 residues: CASGNRDRLSNTGELFF. The CDR3, as DNA: TGTGCCAGCGGCAACCGGGACAGATTATCGAACACCGGGGAGCTGTTTTTT.